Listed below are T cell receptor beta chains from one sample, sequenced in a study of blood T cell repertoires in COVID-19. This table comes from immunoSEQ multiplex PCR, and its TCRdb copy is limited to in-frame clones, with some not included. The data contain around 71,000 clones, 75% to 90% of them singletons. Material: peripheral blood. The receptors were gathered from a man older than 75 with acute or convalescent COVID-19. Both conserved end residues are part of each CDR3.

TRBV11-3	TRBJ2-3	CASSLDDTVGVTDTQYF
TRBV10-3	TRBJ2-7	CAIRTNRVSSYLYF
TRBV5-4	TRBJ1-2	CASSSNPGGYGYTF
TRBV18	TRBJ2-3	CASSPPGQDLTDTQYF
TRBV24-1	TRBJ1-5	CATSDPDRNQPQHF
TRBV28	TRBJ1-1	CASSLRQISNTEAFF
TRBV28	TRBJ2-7	CAMRSGTGSHEQYF
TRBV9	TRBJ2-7	CASSAEPGYEQYF
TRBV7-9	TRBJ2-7	CASSPGVSYEQYF
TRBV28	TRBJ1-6	CASTLGGARSYNSPLHF
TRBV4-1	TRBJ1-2	CASSPGQGEGYTF
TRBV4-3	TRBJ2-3	CASSQEEAGGLDTQYF
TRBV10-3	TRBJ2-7	CAITRGREYEQYF
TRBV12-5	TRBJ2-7	CASGFMVAGAAYEQYF
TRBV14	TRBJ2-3	CASSRSPGLVTDTQYF
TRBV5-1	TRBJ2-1	CASSIVAGASYNEQFF
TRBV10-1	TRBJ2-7	CASSESAGRLSYEQYF
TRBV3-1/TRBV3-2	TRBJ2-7	CASSRKREIGYEQYF
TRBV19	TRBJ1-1	CASSPQLGTGAFHSNTEAFF
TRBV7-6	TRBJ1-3	CASRPKGRRGSGNTIYF
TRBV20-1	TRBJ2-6	CSASGDRGPGASGANVLTF
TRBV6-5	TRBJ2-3	CASRSGDRVTDTQYF
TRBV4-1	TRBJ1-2	CASSPAPQGYGYTF
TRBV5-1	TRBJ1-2	CASSLDSSNYGYTF
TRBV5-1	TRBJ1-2	CASKSTSSQGAGGYTF
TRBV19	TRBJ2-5	CASSTRLAGDIQETQYF
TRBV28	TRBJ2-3	CASNIRSWDTQYF
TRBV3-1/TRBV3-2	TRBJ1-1	CASSQLYGGNTEAFF
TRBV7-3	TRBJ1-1	CASSGHRDTEAFF
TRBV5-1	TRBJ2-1	CASSSGTLSSYNEQFF
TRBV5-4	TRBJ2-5	CASSPPAGQETQYF
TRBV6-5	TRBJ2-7	CASSYGDRVGEQYF
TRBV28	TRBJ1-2	CASSTTGRNIGYTF
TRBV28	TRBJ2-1	CASSPGTGQGFNEQFF
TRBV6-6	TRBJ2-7	CASRTGQGSYEQYF
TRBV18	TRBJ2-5	CASSNQGRQETQYF
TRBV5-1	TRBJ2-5	CASSLQSGSTETQYF
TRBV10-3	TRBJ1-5	CAISPTGDQPQHF
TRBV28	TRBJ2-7	CASSLPGQGGHEQYF
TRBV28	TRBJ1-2	CASSLQIVGAGYTF
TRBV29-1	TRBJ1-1	CSVAPHSTEVMNTEAFF
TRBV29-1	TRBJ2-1	CSVVSWSSYNEQFF
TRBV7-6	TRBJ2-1	CASSLVTGTSGRGNEQFF
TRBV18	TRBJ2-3	CASSPLFDRGAGLSTDTQYF
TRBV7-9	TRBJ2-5	CASSLKAGGRARETQYF
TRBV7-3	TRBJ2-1	CASSSLGGGVYEQFF
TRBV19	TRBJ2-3	CASSIGADSTDTQYF
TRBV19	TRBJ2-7	CATSRQGSSYEQYF
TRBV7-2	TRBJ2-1	CASSLAGWLAGQYNEQFF
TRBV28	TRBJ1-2	CASSLEGAGNYGYTF